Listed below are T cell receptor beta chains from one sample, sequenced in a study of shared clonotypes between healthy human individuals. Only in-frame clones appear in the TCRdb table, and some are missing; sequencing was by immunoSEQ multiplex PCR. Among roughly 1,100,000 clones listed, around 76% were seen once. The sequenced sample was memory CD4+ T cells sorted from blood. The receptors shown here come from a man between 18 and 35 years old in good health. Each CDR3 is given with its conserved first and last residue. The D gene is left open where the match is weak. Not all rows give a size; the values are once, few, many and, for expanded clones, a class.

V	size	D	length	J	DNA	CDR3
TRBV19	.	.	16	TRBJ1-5	TGTGCCAGTAGTAGAGCAAGGACCGCTCCCCATCAGCCCCAGCATTTT	CASSRARTAPHQPQHF
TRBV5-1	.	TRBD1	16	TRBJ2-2	TGCGCCAGCAGCCCGGGACAGTTTTCGAACACCGGGGAGCTGTTTTTT	CASSPGQFSNTGELFF
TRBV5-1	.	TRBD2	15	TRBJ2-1	TGCGCCAGCAGCTTAGCGGGGGATGCTACCAATGAGCAGTTCTTC	CASSLAGDATNEQFF
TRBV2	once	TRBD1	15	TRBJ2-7	TGTGCCAGCAGGGATCCCGGGACAGGGGGCTCCGAGCAGTACTTC	CASRDPGTGGSEQYF
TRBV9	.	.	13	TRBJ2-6	TGTGCCAGCAAATCCTCTGGGGCCAACGTCCTGACTTTC	CASKSSGANVLTF
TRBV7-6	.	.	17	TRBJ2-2	TGTGCCAGCAGCTTAGCGAGGGCAGACCTGAACACCGGGGAGCTGTTTTTT	CASSLARADLNTGELFF
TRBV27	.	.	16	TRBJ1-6	TGTGCCAGCAGTTTACGGCCAGGGGCTTATAATTCACCCCTCCACTTT	CASSLRPGAYNSPLHF
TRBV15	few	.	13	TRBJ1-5	TGTGCCACCAGCAGAGATCGGGGGAAGCCCCAGCATTTT	CATSRDRGKPQHF
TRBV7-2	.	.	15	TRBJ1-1	TGTGCCAGCAGCTTAGCACCGGGCAGGGTCGGGGAAGCTTTCTTT	CASSLAPGRVGEAFF
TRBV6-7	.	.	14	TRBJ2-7	TGTGCCAGCACCCTAGGGGTTAGGGATTGCGAGCAGTACTTC	CASTLGVRDCEQYF
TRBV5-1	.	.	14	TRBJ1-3	TGCGCCAGCAGTTCAACAGGGACTGGAAACACCATATATTTT	CASSSTGTGNTIYF
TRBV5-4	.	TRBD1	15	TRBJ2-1	TGTGCCAGCAGCTTAGCGGGGACAGGGGTGCATGAGCAGTTCTTC	CASSLAGTGVHEQFF
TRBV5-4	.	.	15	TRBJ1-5	TGTGCCAGCAGCTCGAGCGGGACACTTAATCAGCCCCAGCATTTT	CASSSSGTLNQPQHF
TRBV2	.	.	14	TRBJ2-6	TGTGCCAGCAAGGGGACTGCTGGGGCCAACGTCCTGACTTTC	CASKGTAGANVLTF
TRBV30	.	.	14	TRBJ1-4	TGTGCCTGGAGTGCCAGGGGCTTTAATGAAAAACTGTTTTTT	CAWSARGFNEKLFF
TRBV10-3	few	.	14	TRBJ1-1	TGTGCCATCAGTGAGTCGGCAGGGATCACTGAAGCTTTCTTT	CAISESAGITEAFF
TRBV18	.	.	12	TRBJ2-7	TGTGCCAGCTCACCACCTACTAGAAAGCAGTACTTC	CASSPPTRKQYF
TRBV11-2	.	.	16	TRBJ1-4	TGTGCCAGCAGCCCATTTAGTCTTGGGGGGGGAGAAAAACTGTTTTTT	CASSPFSLGGGEKLFF
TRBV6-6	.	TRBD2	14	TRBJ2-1	TGTGCCAGCAATCCGGGGGGATCGAGGAATGAGCAGTTCTTC	CASNPGGSRNEQFF
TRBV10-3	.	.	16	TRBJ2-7	TGTGCCATCAGGCTAACACAGGGGAGGTCGCTGGGCGAGCAGTACTTC	CAIRLTQGRSLGEQYF
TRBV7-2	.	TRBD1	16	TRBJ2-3	TGTGCCAGCAGCTTAACGGACAGGACCCGCACAGATACGCAGTATTTT	CASSLTDRTRTDTQYF
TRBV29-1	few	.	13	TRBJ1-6	TGCAGCGTCCTGACGGGCCCCAATTCACCCCTCCACTTT	CSVLTGPNSPLHF
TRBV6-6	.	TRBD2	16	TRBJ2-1	TGTGCCAGCATTAGGACTAGCGCAAGCTCCTACAATGAGCAGTTCTTC	CASIRTSASSYNEQFF
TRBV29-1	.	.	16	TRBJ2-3	TGCAGCCTTACTGCTCCACGGGGGCCCTTGACGGATACGCAGTATTTT	CSLTAPRGPLTDTQYF
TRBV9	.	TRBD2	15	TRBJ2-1	TGTGCCAGCAGCCGGGGAGGGACTAGCGGGAATGAGCAGTTCTTC	CASSRGGTSGNEQFF